Listed here is a single TCR beta chain. Its specificity is unknown. These data belong to a study of beta chain features in type 1 diabetes. Study outcomes and limitations: A greater similarity of naive, central memory and Treg TCRB repertoires was seen among patients than among healthy donors.

The study reverse transcribed the entire isolated RNA, so it sequenced expressed TCRB transcripts. The assay was immunoSEQ multiplex PCR, and TCRdb's table has in-frame clones only and misses some. The sample holds about half a million clones, 9.5% to 12% seen once. Germline lookup yields CDR1 SQVTM and CDR2 ANQGSEA. Trimming left V 6 bases short and J 2 bases short, with 13 bases between. This CDR3 has 13 residues. The TCR was taken from a woman in her late teens or twenties in good health. The specimen sequenced was naive CD4+ T cells from blood. This chain joins TRBV29-1 and TRBJ1-1, with unresolved D. CDR3: CSVGHRGNTEAFF. In DNA form, the CDR3 reads TGCAGCGTGGGTCACCGGGGAAACACTGAAGCTTTCTTT.